This TCR beta chain was captured by sequencing in a study of T cells in tuberculosis. The protocol was immunoSEQ multiplex PCR, while the TCRdb copy is restricted to in-frame clones and leaves out a portion. The sample lists more than 70,000 clones, just over 90% occurring once. Cells were sorted from thawed PBMC rested overnight and stained with GMM-loaded CD1B tetramer, viability dye and anti-CD3. C32 glucose monomycolate from Rhodococcus equi was loaded onto the CD1B tetramers. The V gene end was trimmed by 0 bases and the J gene end by 3 bases; junction bases not matched to a gene: 8. From germline, CDR1 is LGHNA and CDR2 YSLEER. This CDR3 is 18 amino acids long.

The V and J genes are TRBV4-3 and TRBJ2-1; 10 positions match TRBD2. The source is an adult woman with latent tuberculosis. Sequences were obtained from CD1b-GMM tetramer-negative cells sorted from PBMCs. CDR3 bases: TGCGCCAGCAGCCAAGAGTCCCTAGCGGGGGTAGGCTACAATGAGCAGTTCTTC. Amino acids: CASSQESLAGVGYNEQFF.